What follows are 27 T cell receptor beta chains derived from one specimen sequenced in a study of blood T cell repertoires in COVID-19. Measured with immunoSEQ multiplex PCR; TCRdb has only the in-frame clones, and not every one. Counted here are 200,000 to 300,000 clones, approximately 90% occurring once; the ten biggest clones make up 3.5% to 4.5%. The sequencing input was peripheral blood. These receptor sequences come from a woman between 40 and 55 years old with acute or convalescent COVID-19.

V and J are TRBV5-5 and TRBJ1-4; D may be TRBD1 (5 bases). Trimming shortened V by 4 bases and J by 8 bases, and 15 bases separated the two germline ends. This CDR3 contains 14 residues. From germline, CDR1 is SGHKS and CDR2 YYEKEE (reference sequence). The CDR3 DNA reads TGTGCCAGCAGCCCTTCAGGGTCGAGCGAAAAACTGTTTTTT. Translation: CASSPSGSSEKLFF.

This chain links TRBV24-1 with TRBJ2-2; possibly TRBD1 for D (7 bases). CDR1 and CDR2 from the germline V gene are KGHDR and SFDVKD. With 2 bases removed from V and 7 bases from J, the gap between germline ends came to 16 bases. There are 16 residues in the CDR3. The CDR3 protein is CATSDWYWRGRGELFF. DNA of the CDR3: TGTGCCACCAGTGATTGGTATTGGAGGGGGCGCGGGGAGCTGTTTTTT.

The V gene is TRBV27, the J gene TRBJ1-2, with D possibly matching TRBD1 (6 bases). Looked up from germline, CDR1 is MNHEY and CDR2 is SMNVEV (reference sequence). The V end lost 3 bases, the J end lost 2 bases, and 7 bases lay between the germline ends. CDR3 length equals 13 residues. This chain's CDR3 is CASSFGQNYGYTF. The CDR3 region has the DNA TGTGCCAGCAGTTTTGGACAGAACTATGGCTACACCTTC.

V usage is TRBV5-4 and J usage is TRBJ2-1, with a tentative D call TRBD2 (5 bases). Germline values: CDR1 SGHNT, CDR2 YYREEE (reference sequence). The germline V and J ends were trimmed by 0 bases and 8 bases, with 12 bases remaining between them. The CDR3 spans 14 residues. In DNA, the CDR3 is TGTGCCAGCAGCTTGGAGGCTAGCTCGGATGAGCAGTTCTTC. This sequence encodes CASSLEASSDEQFF.

This clone was recorded once. The chain uses TRBV30 and TRBJ2-3, with D possibly matching TRBD1 (5 bases). CDR3 size: 14 residues. With 1 base removed from V and 6 bases from J, the gap between germline ends came to 14 bases. CDR1 is GTSNPN, CDR2 SVGIG, per germline (reference sequence). The CDR3 nucleotides are TGTGCCTGGAGTGGCCCTGTCAGGGCCGATACGCAGTATTTT. Its protein product is CAWSGPVRADTQYF.

The CDR3 nucleotides read TGTGCCATCAGTGAGCGGGGGTCGGACACTGAAGCTTTCTTT. Its translation: CAISERGSDTEAFF. The genes are TRBV10-3 and TRBJ1-1; perhaps TRBD1 as D (5 bases). The CDR3 contains 14 residues. The ends were cut back, 2 bases at V and 3 bases at J, with 10 bases in the middle. Germline-derived CDR1 and CDR2 are ENHRY and SYGVKD.

This clone was seen a handful of times. The V and J genes are TRBV10-3 and TRBJ2-2; no firm D call. V was pared by 4 bases and J by 8 bases, with 11 bases between. Looked up from germline, CDR1 is ENHRY and CDR2 is SYGVKD. The CDR3 contains 13 residues. The CDR3 sequence is CAISGDSLGELFF. Written as DNA, the CDR3 is TGTGCCATCAGTGGTGATAGCTTGGGGGAGCTGTTTTTT.

This chain links TRBV3-1 (or the pseudogene TRBV3-2) with TRBJ2-1; 10 bases match TRBD2. This CDR3 is built from 17 residues. Germline CDR1 reads LGHDT; CDR2 reads YNNKEL (reference sequence). V trimming: 10 bases; J trimming: 0 bases; junction bases outside the gene matches: 12. Here the CDR3 DNA reads TGTGCCAACTTAGTGGCAGAGCGGGGGGGCTCCTACAATGAGCAGTTCTTC. It translates to CANLVAERGGSYNEQFF.

This chain links TRBV5-4 with TRBJ2-1; 9 bases map to TRBD2. CDR1 is SGHNT, CDR2 YYREEE, per germline (reference sequence). This CDR3 contains 15 residues. J gave up 5 bases and V 5 bases, and 8 bases lay outside the gene matches. This CDR3 is CASRPRLADDNEQFF. The CDR3 bases are TGTGCCAGCAGGCCCAGACTAGCGGATGACAATGAGCAGTTCTTC.

This clone showed up just once. The V call is TRBV10-3, the J call TRBJ1-2; 7 nucleotides align to TRBD1. The CDR3 contains 19 residues. Germline CDR1 and CDR2: ENHRY and SYGVKD. The V and J ends lost 2 bases and 1 base, in that order; junction bases with no gene match: 16. DNA of the CDR3: TGTGCCATCAGTGAGAAAGGGACAGCCGCCCACGCTTTTAACTATGGCTACACCTTC. As protein: CAISEKGTAAHAFNYGYTF.

This chain connects TRBV2 to TRBJ1-5, with D unresolved. CDR3 length equals 13 residues. CDR1 SNHLY and CDR2 FYNNEI come from the germline V gene. The V gene lost 6 bases and the J gene lost 1 base, with 7 bases spanning the gap. CDR3 sequence: CASRGESNQPQHF. DNA of the CDR3: TGTGCCAGCAGGGGCGAAAGCAATCAGCCCCAGCATTTT. The full variable domain, in which reference TRBV2 and TRBJ1-5 provide the parts outside the CDR3, is EPEVTQTPSHQVTQMGQEVILRCVPISNHLYFYWYRQILGQKVEFLVSFYNNEISEKSEIFDDQFSVERPDGSNFTLKIRSTKLEDSAMYFCASRGESNQPQHFGDGTRLSIL.

The chain joins TRBV7-3 to TRBJ1-3; weak D call: TRBD1 (5 bases). V lost 5 bases and J lost 1, with 9 bases in between. The CDR3 is 14 amino acids. Germline loops: CDR1 SGHTA, CDR2 FQGTGA. The CDR3 DNA is TGTGCCAGCAGCCTCGGGGGGTCTGGAAACACCATATATTTT. Amino acid sequence: CASSLGGSGNTIYF.

This chain uses TRBV14 with TRBJ2-5; D remains ambiguous. V was cut by 5 bases and J by 1 base, with 17 bases left in between. Germline lookup yields CDR1 SGHDN and CDR2 FVKESK. The CDR3 is 16 amino acids. The CDR3 DNA follows: TGTGCCAGCAGCAACGAGCTACAGTGGCCCCAAGAGACCCAGTACTTC. This sequence encodes CASSNELQWPQETQYF.

The CDR3 reads CASSPRDRGLSTDTQYF. CDR3 DNA sequence: TGCGCCAGCAGCCCCCGGGACAGGGGCCTTAGCACAGATACGCAGTATTTT. The chain recombines TRBV5-1 with TRBJ2-3; TRBD1 matches at 10 bases. The CDR3 runs 17 residues. Germline V gives CDR1 SGHRS, CDR2 YFSETQ. Unmatched junction bases numbered 8, after V lost 4 bases and J lost 0 bases.

This chain links TRBV3-1 (or the pseudogene TRBV3-2) with TRBJ2-5; 8 positions agree with TRBD2. Trimming at V came to 1 base and at J to 5 bases, leaving 15 bases not matched to a gene. Germline CDR1 and CDR2: LGHDT and YNNKEL (reference sequence). This CDR3 has 18 residues. The CDR3 DNA sequence: TGTGCCAGCAGCCAAGCGCTAGCGGGTCTCTTTTCTGTGGAGACCCAGTACTTC. The encoded protein is CASSQALAGLFSVETQYF.

The chain joins TRBV11-2 to TRBJ2-3, with D hard to call. Trimming removed 1 base at V and 8 bases at J, with 7 bases between. The CDR3 loop spans 12 amino acids. CDR1 and CDR2 (germline): SGHAT, FQNNGV. The CDR3 sequence is CASSLAERTQYF. For the CDR3, the DNA is TGTGCCAGCAGCTTAGCAGAGCGTACGCAGTATTTT.

This rearrangement joins TRBV9 to TRBJ1-1, with a possible D match to TRBD1 (5 bases). The CDR3 has 14 amino acids. V was clipped by 0 bases and J by 3 bases, with 9 bases between them. The V gene's germline CDR1 is SGDLS and CDR2 YYNGEE. The CDR3 region is CASSVEPRDTEAFF. DNA for the CDR3: TGTGCCAGCAGCGTAGAGCCCAGGGACACTGAAGCTTTCTTT.

The V and J genes are TRBV5-1 and TRBJ2-5, with 8 bases that match TRBD1. The CDR3 has 13 amino acids. Germline loops: CDR1 SGHRS, CDR2 YFSETQ. Germline trimming cut 7 bases from V and 3 bases from J; bases unmatched to any gene: 5. The CDR3 protein is CASRLQGEETQYF. The CDR3 DNA reads TGCGCCAGCCGACTACAGGGGGAAGAGACCCAGTACTTC.

The chain is built from TRBV18 and TRBJ1-1; 10 bases fit TRBD1. The CDR3 totals 14 residues. The trim removed 10 bases at V and 6 bases at J, leaving 11 bases unmatched. CDR1 KGHSH and CDR2 LQKENI come from the germline V gene. The CDR3 sequence is CATSRTGGEAEAFF. In DNA, the CDR3 is TGTGCCACCAGTCGGACAGGGGGAGAGGCTGAAGCTTTCTTT.

V gene TRBV9 combines with J gene TRBJ2-2; D is undetermined. Trimming took off 4 bases at V and 2 bases at J, with 12 bases between the two ends. The CDR3 loop spans 15 amino acids. The germline gives CDR1 SGDLS, CDR2 YYNGEE. For the CDR3, the DNA is TGTGCCAGCAGCCTATCCTTGCCAAACACCGGGGAGCTGTTTTTT. As protein: CASSLSLPNTGELFF.

This sequence joins TRBV30 and TRBJ1-6; D gene ambiguous. V was clipped by 8 bases and J by 9 bases, with 17 bases between them. In germline, CDR1 is GTSNPN, CDR2 SVGIG (reference sequence). The CDR3 totals 13 residues. The CDR3 here is CALLQEESSPLHF. The DNA for the CDR3 is TGTGCCCTTCTTCAGGAGGAAAGTTCACCCCTCCACTTT.

CDR3 in amino acids: CASSSTGADTEAFF. DNA of the CDR3: TGCGCCAGCAGCTCGACAGGGGCCGACACTGAAGCTTTCTTT. The chain is built from TRBV5-1 and TRBJ1-1, with 8 bases lining up with TRBD1. Germline lookup yields CDR1 SGHRS and CDR2 YFSETQ. J lost 3 bases, V lost 3 bases, and 4 bases had no gene match. This CDR3 has 14 amino acids.

CDR3 in DNA: TGTGCCAGCAGTTACTCAGCAGGGGGTCATGGTGAAGCTTTCTTT. Amino acids: CASSYSAGGHGEAFF. This chain links TRBV6-5 with TRBJ1-1; 7 bases agree with TRBD1. V lost 0 bases and J lost 7; bases outside the gene matches: 8. The CDR3 sequence is 15 residues long. Looked up from germline, CDR1 is MNHEY and CDR2 is SVGAGI.

This rearrangement joins TRBV19 to TRBJ1-1; D not resolved. Trimming took off 2 bases at V and 3 bases at J, with 10 bases between the two ends. Germline V gene lookup returns CDR1 LNHDA and CDR2 SQIVND (reference sequence). The CDR3 sequence is 14 residues long. The CDR3 is CASSIRGVDTEAFF. In DNA form, the CDR3 reads TGTGCCAGTAGTATAAGAGGAGTGGACACTGAAGCTTTCTTT.

The chain combines TRBV5-1 with TRBJ1-1; 7 nucleotides match TRBD1. Per germline, CDR1 SGHRS and CDR2 YFSETQ. J was trimmed by 5 bases and V by 0 bases; bases with no gene match: 4. This CDR3 spans 14 amino acids. CDR3 DNA sequence: TGCGCCAGCAGCTTGGGCCCAGGGGGGACTGAAGCTTTCTTT. This translates into CASSLGPGGTEAFF.

This sequence joins TRBV11-2 and TRBJ1-1; possibly TRBD1 for D (5 bases). Trimming removed 0 bases from V and 4 bases from J, with 9 bases in between. The CDR3 covers 14 residues. CDR1 is SGHAT, CDR2 FQNNGV, per germline. The chain's CDR3 is CASSLDGGFTEAFF. In DNA, the CDR3 is TGTGCCAGCAGCTTAGATGGGGGGTTCACTGAAGCTTTCTTT.

The V call is TRBV18, the J call TRBJ1-1; D is possibly TRBD1 (6 bases). The CDR3 length is 14 residues. Germline CDR1 is KGHSH and CDR2 is LQKENI. The germline V and J ends were trimmed by 1 base and 3 bases, with 9 bases remaining between them. The DNA of the CDR3 is TGTGCCAGCTCACCACTGAACAGGGACACTGAAGCTTTCTTT. Its translation is CASSPLNRDTEAFF. Full variable domain (rest looked up from reference TRBV18 and TRBJ1-1): NAGVMQNPRHLVRRRGQEARLRCSPMKGHSHVYWYRQLPEEGLKFMVYLQKENIIDESGMPKERFSAEFPKEGPSILRIQQVVRGDSAAYFCASSPLNRDTEAFFGQGTRLTVV.